These T cell receptor beta chains were read from a single sample in a study of T cells in Graves' hyperthyroidism and ophthalmopathy. In TCRdb, the multiplex PCR reads were re-called with MiXCR into one record per CDR3 protein. The sample yields roughly 500,000 distinct CDR3 sequences, 46% seen once. The sequenced sample was peripheral blood or thyroid tissue (not recorded which). Every receptor here comes from an adult woman with Graves' disease, either hyperthyroidism or ophthalmopathy (not recorded which). The CDR3 runs from the conserved cysteine through the conserved F or W. The order of the fields is D gene, J gene, V gene, clone size, CDR3 protein, CDR3 DNA. The D gene is left open where the match is weak. Clone size is stated in some rows and not others, as once, few, many or a class when expanded.

d_call: TRBD1
j_call: TRBJ1-2
v_call: TRBV10-3
clone_size: NA
cdr3_aa: CASDLEGARGYTF
cdr3_nt: TGTGCCAGCGACCTAGAGGGGGCAAGGGGCTACACCTTC

d_call: NA
j_call: TRBJ2-5
v_call: TRBV24-1
clone_size: NA
cdr3_aa: CATSDLQGVETQYF
cdr3_nt: TGTGCCACCAGTGACTTACAGGGAGTAGAGACCCAGTACTTC

d_call: NA
j_call: TRBJ1-5
v_call: TRBV28
clone_size: many
cdr3_aa: CASSLPSIQHF
cdr3_nt: TGTGCCAGCAGTTTGCCCTCTATACAGCATTTT

d_call: NA
j_call: TRBJ2-5
v_call: TRBV18
clone_size: many
cdr3_aa: CASSPTVGRLETQYF
cdr3_nt: TGTGCCAGCTCACCCACGGTGGGGCGCTTAGAGACCCAGTACTTC

d_call: NA
j_call: TRBJ2-6
v_call: TRBV7-9
clone_size: NA
cdr3_aa: CASSQHGVSGANVLTF
cdr3_nt: TGTGCCAGCAGCCAACACGGGGTCTCTGGGGCCAACGTCCTGACTTTC

d_call: NA
j_call: TRBJ1-5
v_call: TRBV5-6
clone_size: many
cdr3_aa: CASSFNPGNSNQPQHF
cdr3_nt: TGTGCCAGCAGCTTCAATCCAGGAAATAGCAATCAGCCCCAGCATTTT

d_call: NA
j_call: TRBJ1-2
v_call: TRBV2
clone_size: many
cdr3_aa: CASSENRHYGYTF
cdr3_nt: TGTGCCAGCAGTGAGAACCGGCACTATGGCTACACCTTC

d_call: NA
j_call: TRBJ2-6
v_call: TRBV6-5
clone_size: NA
cdr3_aa: CASSYLRTF
cdr3_nt: TGTGCCAGCAGTTACCTCCGGACTTTC

d_call: TRBD1
j_call: TRBJ2-7
v_call: TRBV5-4
clone_size: many
cdr3_aa: CASSPGQGGYEQYF
cdr3_nt: TGTGCCAGCTCTCCGGGACAGGGAGGCTACGAGCAGTACTTC

d_call: NA
j_call: TRBJ1-5
v_call: TRBV6-6
clone_size: many
cdr3_aa: CASSYSGPSGSMTQHF
cdr3_nt: TGTGCCAGCAGTTACTCCGGGCCTTCCGGAAGCATGACCCAGCATTTT

d_call: TRBD2
j_call: TRBJ2-6
v_call: TRBV7-2
clone_size: NA
cdr3_aa: CASSLKVLVWGGTGANVLTF
cdr3_nt: TGTGCCAGCAGCCTCAAGGTGCTGGTGTGGGGGGGAACTGGGGCCAACGTCCTGACTTTC

d_call: NA
j_call: TRBJ2-7
v_call: TRBV29-1
clone_size: NA
cdr3_aa: CSVEDRDEYEQYF
cdr3_nt: TGCAGCGTTGAAGATCGGGACGAGTACGAGCAGTACTTC

d_call: NA
j_call: TRBJ1-4
v_call: TRBV20-1
clone_size: NA
cdr3_aa: CSAVGAATNEKLFF
cdr3_nt: TGCAGTGCTGTCGGGGCTGCAACTAATGAAAAACTGTTTTTT

d_call: TRBD2
j_call: TRBJ2-2
v_call: TRBV20-1
clone_size: many
cdr3_aa: CSALNYLGLPNTGELFF
cdr3_nt: TGCAGTGCTTTAAATTATTTGGGACTACCGAACACCGGGGAGCTGTTTTTT

d_call: TRBD1
j_call: TRBJ1-4
v_call: TRBV5-4
clone_size: many
cdr3_aa: CASSSRQGEGEKLFF
cdr3_nt: TGTGCCAGCAGCTCACGACAGGGGGAGGGTGAAAAACTGTTTTTT

d_call: TRBD2
j_call: TRBJ2-2
v_call: TRBV30
clone_size: few
cdr3_aa: CAWSVLAGVLTGELFF
cdr3_nt: TGTGCCTGGAGTGTACTAGCGGGAGTCCTCACCGGGGAGCTGTTTTTT

d_call: NA
j_call: TRBJ1-1
v_call: TRBV12-3/TRBV12-4
clone_size: many
cdr3_aa: CASSGQLNGEAFF
cdr3_nt: TGTGCCAGCAGTGGACAGTTGAACGGTGAAGCTTTCTTT

d_call: NA
j_call: TRBJ1-1
v_call: TRBV6-4
clone_size: many
cdr3_aa: CASSDSGGNTEAFF
cdr3_nt: TGTGCCAGCAGTGACTCAGGGGGGAACACTGAAGCTTTCTTT

d_call: NA
j_call: TRBJ2-2
v_call: TRBV7-9
clone_size: many
cdr3_aa: CASSLRAETNTGELFF
cdr3_nt: TGTGCCAGCAGCTTACGAGCGGAGACTAACACCGGGGAGCTGTTTTTT

d_call: NA
j_call: TRBJ1-3
v_call: TRBV7-3
clone_size: NA
cdr3_aa: CASSLRMGAGAGNTIYF
cdr3_nt: TGTGCCAGCAGCTTAAGGATGGGCGCCGGGGCTGGAAACACCATATATTTT

d_call: TRBD1
j_call: TRBJ2-5
v_call: TRBV29-1
clone_size: many
cdr3_aa: CSVEEQGARPETQYF
cdr3_nt: TGCAGCGTTGAAGAACAGGGGGCGCGACCAGAGACCCAGTACTTC

d_call: NA
j_call: TRBJ1-2
v_call: TRBV11-2
clone_size: many
cdr3_aa: CASSHLGARYTF
cdr3_nt: TGTGCCAGCAGCCACTTGGGAGCTCGCTACACCTTC

d_call: NA
j_call: TRBJ1-1
v_call: TRBV18
clone_size: many
cdr3_aa: CASSLRGDTEAFF
cdr3_nt: TGCGCCAGCAGCTTGCGAGGGGACACTGAAGCTTTCTTT

d_call: NA
j_call: TRBJ1-2
v_call: TRBV29-1
clone_size: few
cdr3_aa: CSVDPPHDNGYTF
cdr3_nt: TGCAGCGTTGATCCCCCTCATGATAATGGCTACACCTTC

d_call: TRBD1
j_call: TRBJ1-6
v_call: TRBV2
clone_size: NA
cdr3_aa: CARDPGTANSPLHF
cdr3_nt: TGTGCTAGAGATCCCGGGACAGCAAATTCACCCCTCCACTTT

d_call: NA
j_call: TRBJ2-5
v_call: TRBV7-2
clone_size: NA
cdr3_aa: CAGGPGQFSYGYTFGSGTQYF
cdr3_nt: NA

d_call: NA
j_call: TRBJ2-5
v_call: TRBV7-9
clone_size: once
cdr3_aa: CASSLWSLGGRLQETQYF
cdr3_nt: TGTGCCAGCAGTTTATGGAGTCTGGGTGGTCGGCTCCAAGAGACCCAGTACTTC

d_call: NA
j_call: TRBJ1-2
v_call: TRBV5-1
clone_size: many
cdr3_aa: CASSIDGEYGYTF
cdr3_nt: TGCGCCAGCAGCATTGATGGGGAGTATGGCTACACCTTC

d_call: NA
j_call: TRBJ1-2
v_call: TRBV11-2
clone_size: many
cdr3_aa: CASSGGGPTINYGYTF
cdr3_nt: TGTGCCAGCAGCGGCGGGGGCCCGACGATTAACTATGGCTACACCTTC

d_call: NA
j_call: TRBJ2-1
v_call: TRBV7-9
clone_size: NA
cdr3_aa: CASSLVLYNEQFF
cdr3_nt: TGTGCCAGCAGCTTGGTCCTCTACAATGAGCAGTTCTTC

d_call: NA
j_call: TRBJ1-4
v_call: TRBV6-5
clone_size: NA
cdr3_aa: CASGRGRDEKLFF
cdr3_nt: TGTGCCAGCGGACGAGGGAGGGACGAAAAACTGTTTTTT

d_call: TRBD2
j_call: TRBJ2-3
v_call: TRBV10-3
clone_size: few
cdr3_aa: CAISATTSGRISDTQYF
cdr3_nt: TGTGCCATCAGTGCAACGACTAGCGGGAGGATTTCAGATACGCAGTATTTT

d_call: TRBD1
j_call: TRBJ1-4
v_call: TRBV7-3
clone_size: NA
cdr3_aa: CASSPTGQGGKLFF
cdr3_nt: TGTGCCAGCAGCCCGACCGGACAGGGTGGAAAACTGTTTTTT

d_call: NA
j_call: TRBJ1-5
v_call: TRBV6-1
clone_size: NA
cdr3_aa: CASSVGFRQPQHF
cdr3_nt: TGTGCCAGCAGTGTGGGGTTTAGGCAGCCCCAGCATTTT

d_call: NA
j_call: TRBJ1-2
v_call: TRBV7-2
clone_size: many
cdr3_aa: CASSQGGYYGYTF
cdr3_nt: TGTGCCAGCAGCCAAGGAGGTTATTATGGCTACACCTTC

d_call: NA
j_call: TRBJ1-2
v_call: TRBV25-1
clone_size: many
cdr3_aa: CASSEPERTSGYTF
cdr3_nt: TGTGCCAGCAGTGAACCCGAGAGGACCTCAGGCTACACCTTC

d_call: NA
j_call: TRBJ1-3
v_call: TRBV7-6
clone_size: many
cdr3_aa: CASSHQTANTIYF
cdr3_nt: TGTGCCAGCAGCCACCAGACTGCGAACACCATATATTTT

d_call: NA
j_call: TRBJ2-5
v_call: TRBV20-1
clone_size: many
cdr3_aa: CSAKANGETQYF
cdr3_nt: TGCAGTGCTAAGGCTAATGGAGAGACCCAGTACTTC

d_call: TRBD1
j_call: TRBJ2-7
v_call: TRBV11-2
clone_size: NA
cdr3_aa: CASSQTGAGEQYF
cdr3_nt: TGTGCCAGCAGCCAGACAGGGGCGGGCGAGCAGTACTTC

d_call: NA
j_call: TRBJ1-2
v_call: TRBV5-1
clone_size: many
cdr3_aa: CASSLDWGNGYTF
cdr3_nt: TGCGCCAGCAGCTTGGATTGGGGAAATGGCTACACCTTC

d_call: NA
j_call: TRBJ2-5
v_call: TRBV2
clone_size: many
cdr3_aa: CASSRDQETQYF
cdr3_nt: TGTGCCAGCAGTCGGGACCAAGAGACCCAGTACTTC

d_call: NA
j_call: TRBJ2-5
v_call: TRBV10-3
clone_size: many
cdr3_aa: CAISPRKDYETQYF
cdr3_nt: TGTGCCATCAGTCCTCGGAAGGACTATGAGACCCAGTACTTC

d_call: TRBD2
j_call: TRBJ2-3
v_call: TRBV2
clone_size: NA
cdr3_aa: CASMILAGTDTQYF
cdr3_nt: TGTGCCAGCATGATCCTAGCGGGCACAGATACGCAGTATTTT

d_call: NA
j_call: TRBJ1-6
v_call: TRBV20-1
clone_size: many
cdr3_aa: CSTGRSPLHF
cdr3_nt: TGCAGTACCGGGCGGTCACCCCTCCACTTT

d_call: NA
j_call: TRBJ2-3
v_call: TRBV2
clone_size: NA
cdr3_aa: CASIRDTQYF
cdr3_nt: TGTGCCAGCATACGTGATACGCAGTATTTT

d_call: TRBD1
j_call: TRBJ1-2
v_call: TRBV10-3
clone_size: few
cdr3_aa: CAISESAGGYGYTF
cdr3_nt: TGTGCCATCAGTGAGTCGGCAGGGGGCTATGGCTACACCTTC

d_call: NA
j_call: TRBJ1-2
v_call: TRBV20-1
clone_size: NA
cdr3_aa: CSARAGTKDYGYTF
cdr3_nt: TGCAGTGCTAGGGCAGGGACAAAGGATTATGGCTACACCTTC

d_call: NA
j_call: TRBJ1-4
v_call: TRBV30
clone_size: few
cdr3_aa: CAWSVHGEADEKLFF
cdr3_nt: TGTGCCTGGAGTGTACACGGGGAAGCGGATGAAAAACTGTTTTTT

d_call: NA
j_call: TRBJ1-2
v_call: TRBV15
clone_size: NA
cdr3_aa: CATSSGQTGVYGYTF
cdr3_nt: TGTGCCACCAGCAGCGGACAAACCGGAGTCTATGGCTACACCTTC

d_call: NA
j_call: TRBJ1-3
v_call: TRBV10-3
clone_size: many
cdr3_aa: CAISDGGDLSSGNTIYF
cdr3_nt: TGTGCCATCAGTGACGGCGGCGATTTGAGCTCTGGAAACACCATATATTTT

d_call: TRBD1
j_call: TRBJ1-4
v_call: TRBV5-1
clone_size: many
cdr3_aa: CASSPDRGEEKLFF
cdr3_nt: TGCGCCAGCAGCCCCGACAGGGGAGAAGAAAAACTGTTTTTT

d_call: TRBD1
j_call: TRBJ1-5
v_call: TRBV7-8
clone_size: NA
cdr3_aa: CASSHGGDRRYQPQHF
cdr3_nt: TGTGCCAGCAGCCATGGGGGGGACAGGAGATATCAGCCCCAGCATTTT

d_call: NA
j_call: TRBJ2-7
v_call: TRBV16
clone_size: many
cdr3_aa: CASSQGGAHSYEQYF
cdr3_nt: TGTGCCAGCAGCCAAGGAGGTGCCCACTCCTACGAGCAGTACTTC

d_call: TRBD1
j_call: TRBJ1-2
v_call: TRBV7-9
clone_size: many
cdr3_aa: CASSSPHRGRNYGYTF
cdr3_nt: TGTGCCAGCAGCTCTCCGCACAGGGGGCGTAACTATGGCTACACCTTC

d_call: NA
j_call: TRBJ2-7
v_call: TRBV4-1
clone_size: many
cdr3_aa: CASSSFRSATVYEQYF
cdr3_nt: TGCGCCAGCAGCTCCTTTCGTAGCGCAACCGTCTACGAGCAGTACTTC

d_call: NA
j_call: TRBJ1-6
v_call: TRBV29-1
clone_size: NA
cdr3_aa: CSVWGGSYNSPLHF
cdr3_nt: TGCAGCGTTTGGGGGGGTTCCTATAATTCACCCCTCCACTTT

d_call: NA
j_call: TRBJ1-4
v_call: TRBV10-3
clone_size: NA
cdr3_aa: CATTDDATNEKLFF
cdr3_nt: TGTGCCACCACAGACGACGCAACTAATGAAAAACTGTTTTTT

d_call: TRBD1
j_call: TRBJ1-4
v_call: TRBV7-9
clone_size: many
cdr3_aa: CASSSSTGTENEKLFF
cdr3_nt: TGTGCCAGCAGCTCATCGACCGGGACAGAGAATGAAAAACTGTTTTTT

d_call: NA
j_call: TRBJ1-4
v_call: TRBV7-9
clone_size: NA
cdr3_aa: CASSFPGSDEKLFF
cdr3_nt: TGTGCCAGCAGCTTTCCTGGGTCTGACGAAAAACTGTTTTTT

d_call: NA
j_call: TRBJ2-5
v_call: TRBV24-1
clone_size: NA
cdr3_aa: CATSDSQGGPQETQYF
cdr3_nt: TGTGCCACCAGTGATTCCCAGGGAGGCCCCCAAGAGACCCAGTACTTC